This T cell receptor (beta chain) came from a study of T cells in tuberculosis. About the research overall: A South African cohort included IGRA-negative adolescents, latently infected IGRA-positive adolescents and adults with active tuberculosis.

Overall study findings and caveats: Using the GMM-specific repertoire gave about 90% accuracy versus around 70% with motifs. GMM-specific TCRs were nearer to active tuberculosis alpha repertoires, suggesting expansion.

The assay was immunoSEQ multiplex PCR, and TCRdb's table has in-frame clones only and misses some. The data show under 50,000 clones, 95% seen once. Germline V gene sequence: CDR1 SGHKS, CDR2 YYEKEE (reference sequence). CDR3 length: 17 residues. The ends lost 5 bases at V and 5 bases at J; junction bases unmatched: 16. Turning to this clone: Its specificity is not known.

Adolescents were screened for latent TB by skin test and IGRA. The receptor comes from a donor aged 10-30 years with latent tuberculosis or without tuberculosis infection. Sequences were obtained from PBMCs. The chain uses TRBV5-5 and TRBJ1-5; 7 bases match TRBD1. As DNA, the CDR3 is TGTGCCAGCAGGGACTGGAAAGGGGGCCTATTGGATCAGCCCCAGCATTTT. Residues: CASRDWKGGLLDQPQHF.